This T cell receptor beta chain appears in the sequencing data of a study of blood T cell repertoires in COVID-19. Study background: Acute and convalescent COVID-19 samples came from the United States, Italy and Spain. The cDNA or gDNA used as material had been derived from T cells, B-cell-depleted T cells, or PBMCs.

V lost 0 bases and J 4 bases, leaving 21 bases between the germline ends. Germline CDR1 is LGHNA and CDR2 is YSLEER. The CDR3 is 18 residues long. Cohorts were based on clinical histories the participants reported. In the study's own analysis: Reference gene primers were amplified, and this amplification served to estimate nucleated cell counts. TCRdb's copy holds only in-frame clones and misses some; the assay was immunoSEQ multiplex PCR. V and J calls plus clone size are reproduced from that table; the DNA served to infer D and trimming. This sample yields some 170,000 clones, of which about 88% are seen a single time; 1% to 1.5% belongs to the top ten.

V gene TRBV4-3 combines with J gene TRBJ1-2; D is unclear. This clonotype was sampled from a human donor with acute COVID-19. The donor label of this sample is uncertain. What was sequenced was PBMCs or T cells enriched from blood (not recorded which). The CDR3, as DNA: TGCGCCAGCAGCCAAGATGGTGGAGCTAGACCGAATTTCTATGGCTACACCTTC. This encodes CASSQDGGARPNFYGYTF.